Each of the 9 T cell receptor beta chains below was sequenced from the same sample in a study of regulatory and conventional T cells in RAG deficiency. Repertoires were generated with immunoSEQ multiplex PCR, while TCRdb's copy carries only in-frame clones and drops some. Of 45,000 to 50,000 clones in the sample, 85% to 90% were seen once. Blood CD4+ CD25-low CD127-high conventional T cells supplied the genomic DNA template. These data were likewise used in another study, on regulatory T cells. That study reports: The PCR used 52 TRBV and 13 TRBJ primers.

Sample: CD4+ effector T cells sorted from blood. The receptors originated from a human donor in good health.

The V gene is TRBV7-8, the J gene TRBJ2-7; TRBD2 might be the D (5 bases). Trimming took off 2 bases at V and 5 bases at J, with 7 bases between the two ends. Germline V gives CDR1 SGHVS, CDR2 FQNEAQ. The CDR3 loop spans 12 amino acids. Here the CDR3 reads CASSLLAHEQYF. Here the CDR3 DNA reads TGTGCCAGCAGCTTACTAGCACACGAGCAGTACTTC.

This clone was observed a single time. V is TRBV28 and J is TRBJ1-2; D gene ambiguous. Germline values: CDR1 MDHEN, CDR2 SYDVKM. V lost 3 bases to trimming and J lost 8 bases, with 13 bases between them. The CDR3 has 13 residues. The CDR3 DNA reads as TGTGCCAGCAGTTTTAGGTCCTTCGAGGGCTACACCTTC. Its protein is CASSFRSFEGYTF.

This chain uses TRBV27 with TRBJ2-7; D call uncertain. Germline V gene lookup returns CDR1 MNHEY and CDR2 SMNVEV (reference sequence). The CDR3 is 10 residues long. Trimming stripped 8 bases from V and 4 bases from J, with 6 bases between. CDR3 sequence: CASVEYEQYF. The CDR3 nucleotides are TGTGCCAGCGTCGAGTACGAGCAGTACTTC.

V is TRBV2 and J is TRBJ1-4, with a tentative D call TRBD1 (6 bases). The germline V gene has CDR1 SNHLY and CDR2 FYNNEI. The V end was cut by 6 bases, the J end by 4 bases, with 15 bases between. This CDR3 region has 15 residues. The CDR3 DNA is TGTGCCAGCAGCACCCAGGACAGCCGTAATGAAAAACTGTTTTTT. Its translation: CASSTQDSRNEKLFF. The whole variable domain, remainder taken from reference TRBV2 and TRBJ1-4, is EPEVTQTPSHQVTQMGQEVILRCVPISNHLYFYWYRQILGQKVEFLVSFYNNEISEKSEIFDDQFSVERPDGSNFTLKIRSTKLEDSAMYFCASSTQDSRNEKLFFGSGTQLSVL.

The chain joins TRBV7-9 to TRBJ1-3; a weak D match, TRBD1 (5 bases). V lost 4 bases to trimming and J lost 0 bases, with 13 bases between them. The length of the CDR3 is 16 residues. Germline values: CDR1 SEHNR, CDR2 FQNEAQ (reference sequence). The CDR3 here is CASSSHGQISGNTIYF. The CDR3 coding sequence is TGTGCCAGCAGCTCGCATGGACAAATCTCTGGAAACACCATATATTTT.

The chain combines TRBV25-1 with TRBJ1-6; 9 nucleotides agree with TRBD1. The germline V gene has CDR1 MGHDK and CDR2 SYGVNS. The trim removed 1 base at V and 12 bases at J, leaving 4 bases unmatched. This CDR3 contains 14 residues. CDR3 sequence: CASSESGQGIPLHF. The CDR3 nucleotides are TGTGCCAGCAGTGAATCGGGACAGGGAATACCCCTCCACTTT.

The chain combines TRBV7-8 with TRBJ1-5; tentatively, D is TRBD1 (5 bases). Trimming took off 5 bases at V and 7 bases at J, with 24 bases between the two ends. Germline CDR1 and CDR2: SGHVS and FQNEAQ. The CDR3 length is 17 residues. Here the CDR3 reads CASSKRPPQGMGQPQHF. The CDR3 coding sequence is TGTGCCAGCAGCAAACGGCCCCCCCAGGGTATGGGCCAGCCCCAGCATTTT.

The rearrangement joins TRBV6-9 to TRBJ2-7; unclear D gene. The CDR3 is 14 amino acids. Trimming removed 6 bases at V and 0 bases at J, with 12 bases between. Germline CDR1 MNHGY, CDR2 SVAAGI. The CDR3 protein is CASSLDGPSYEQYF. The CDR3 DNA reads TGTGCCAGCAGCCTGGACGGGCCCTCCTACGAGCAGTACTTC.

The CDR3 DNA follows: TGTGCCAGCTCACTCGATACAGATACGCAGTATTTT. Protein sequence: CASSLDTDTQYF. The V and J genes are TRBV18 and TRBJ2-3, with no clear D. Germline CDR1 KGHSH, CDR2 LQKENI. There are 12 residues in the CDR3. The ends were cut back, 4 bases at V and 3 bases at J, with 5 bases in the middle.